The rows below give T cell receptor beta chains drawn from one sample of a study of blood T cells in healthy people across ages. MiXCR, run by TCRdb on the 5' RACE reads, gives a single entry per CDR3 protein. The data show about a million distinct CDR3 sequences, approximately 50% seen once. Material: blood. These receptors were taken from a woman in her fifties or sixties in good health. The CDR3 runs from the conserved cysteine through the conserved F or W. The order of the fields is J gene, V gene, CDR3 protein.

>.|TRBV12-3/TRBV12-4
CASSFFPGSLAYEQYF
>TRBJ2-3|TRBV9
CASSPGGLFTDTQYF
>TRBJ2-5|TRBV7-2
CASGTRSRAETQYF
>TRBJ2-3|TRBV30
CAWRRTGREYF
>TRBJ2-6|TRBV12-3/TRBV12-4
CASSHQGVGANVLTF
>TRBJ2-7|TRBV10-3
CAVSGTGQSYEQYF
>TRBJ2-7|TRBV28
CASSLGGQLFYEQYF
>TRBJ2-1|TRBV27
CASSWRLAGVGANEQFF
>TRBJ1-4|TRBV25-1
CASSEYGTEENEKLFF
>TRBJ2-1|TRBV11-2
CASSLGPVLGNNEQFF
>TRBJ2-7|TRBV4-3
CASSQGPRDSYEQYF
>TRBJ2-1|TRBV27
CAVGRESNYNEQFF
>TRBJ2-3|TRBV27
CASSFWTSTDTQYF
>TRBJ2-3|TRBV28
CASSYRGAPDTQYF
>TRBJ2-7|TRBV30
CAWSGRAGGAYEQYF
>TRBJ1-4|TRBV7-8
CASSFPTGASTNEKLFF
>TRBJ2-1|TRBV7-2
CASSTTGYEQFF
>TRBJ2-7|TRBV6-5
CASSHPGTGVRYEQYF
>TRBJ2-1|TRBV7-2
CASSFVSLGGNEQFF
>TRBJ2-1|TRBV20-1
CSATPGAGRGKVSNEQFF
>TRBJ2-1|TRBV29-1
CSVGPGGNEQFF
>TRBJ1-2|TRBV4-1
CASSQSHRDGYTF
>TRBJ1-2|TRBV29-1
CSVEDRGQGDGYTF
>TRBJ2-3|TRBV20-1
CSARGGLAGGPDTQYF
>TRBJ1-2|TRBV12-3/TRBV12-4
CASSLWQGLGYTF
>TRBJ1-1|TRBV2
CASSKDRNTEAFF
>TRBJ1-6|TRBV2
CASSPTSSYNSPLHF
>TRBJ2-3|TRBV12-3/TRBV12-4
CASSLSTQYF
>TRBJ2-3|TRBV4-1
CASSQLGGPDTQYF
>TRBJ1-6|TRBV12-3/TRBV12-4
CAGGTRNSPLHF
>TRBJ1-2|TRBV4-1
CASSQDLGQAYGYTF
>TRBJ2-1|TRBV5-1
CASSTTSGNLWFF